A selection of T cell receptor beta chains follows, all from one sample in a study of T cells in Graves' hyperthyroidism and ophthalmopathy. TCRdb re-called the multiplex PCR reads through MiXCR, storing one row per CDR3 protein. The data show hundreds of thousands of distinct CDR3 sequences, 15% to 20% seen once. The sequencing input was blood. Receptors originate from a woman aged 25 to 39 with Graves' hyperthyroidism. Both conserved end residues are part of each CDR3. Each record gives: J gene, V gene, D gene, clone size, CDR3 protein, CDR3 DNA. The D gene is left open where the match is weak. Clone size appears in some rows only: once, few, many, or a class for an expanded clone.

TRBJ2-7 | TRBV20-1 | - | few | CSARDLGPSYEQYF | TGCAGTGCTAGAGATCTCGGGCCCAGCTACGAGCAGTACTTC
TRBJ2-3 | TRBV15 | - | many | CATSRTTPISKDTQYF | TGTGCCACCAGCAGGACTACCCCGATTTCGAAAGATACGCAGTATTTT
TRBJ1-1 | TRBV2 | - | many | CASSEALLAAATEAFF | TGTGCCAGCAGTGAAGCGCTTCTAGCAGCAGCCACTGAAGCTTTCTTT
TRBJ1-2 | TRBV12-3/TRBV12-4 | TRBD1 | many | CASSFRTGFRGYTF | TGTGCCAGCAGTTTCCGGACAGGGTTTCGAGGCTACACCTTC
TRBJ2-7 | TRBV3-1 | TRBD2 | few | CASSNRLAGDEQYF | TGTGCCAGCAGCAATCGACTAGCGGGAGACGAGCAGTACTTC
TRBJ2-1 | TRBV11-3 | - | - | CDSSSELAYNEQFF | TGTGACAGCAGCTCCGAACTAGCCTACAATGAGCAGTTCTTC
TRBJ2-7 | TRBV20-1 | - | many | CSAREAYEQYF | TGCAGTGCTAGAGAAGCCTACGAGCAGTACTTC
TRBJ1-5 | TRBV3-1 | TRBD1 | many | CASSLGLDRGQPQHF | TGTGCCAGCAGCCTCGGGCTGGACAGGGGTCAGCCCCAGCATTTT
TRBJ2-1 | TRBV7-8 | TRBD2 | - | CASSRSGRAKNEQFF | TGTGCCAGCAGCCGAAGCGGGAGGGCCAAGAATGAGCAGTTCTTC
TRBJ1-2 | TRBV5-1 | TRBD1 | - | CASSPTTGDNYGYTF | TGCGCCAGCAGCCCGACGACAGGGGATAACTATGGCTACACCTTC
TRBJ2-7 | TRBV6-5 | - | many | CASSYGLATYYEQYF | TGTGCCAGCAGTTACGGATTAGCTACCTACTACGAGCAGTACTTC
TRBJ2-3 | TRBV24-1 | - | few | CATSGGPDTQYF | TGTGCCACCAGTGGGGGGCCAGATACGCAGTATTTT
TRBJ2-1 | TRBV11-1 | TRBD2 | many | CASSRSSLRLAASSYNEQFF | TGTGCCAGCAGCCGCAGTTCTCTTAGACTAGCGGCAAGCTCCTACAATGAGCAGTTCTTC